This entry lists 2 T cell receptor beta chains sequenced from one sample in a study of blood T cell repertoires in COVID-19 (dated by TCRdb to the early 2020s). The library was generated by the immunoSEQ multiplex PCR assay. The clones in this table, taken by TCRdb from immuneACCESS, are in-frame only. Not every clone is retained; where verified, under half of the shortfall comes from an unresolved V gene, and the cause of the rest is unknown. The sample includes about 240,000 clones, with about 88% observed a single time. Of the sample, just under 1% is held by the ten largest clones. Material: peripheral blood. The receptors were gathered from a woman aged 40 to 49 who had recovered from COVID-19.

J is TRBJ1-3 and V is TRBV12-3 or TRBV12-4; a weak D match, TRBD1 (6 bases). Trimming pared 10 bases from V and 5 bases from J, leaving 12 bases between. This CDR3 has 12 amino acids. The CDR3 DNA follows: TGTGCCAACCCGGACAGCCGAAACACCATATATTTT. Translating it yields CANPDSRNTIYF.

In its sample, this clone was seen once. J is TRBJ2-3 and V is TRBV7-9; the D gene is possibly TRBD1 (5 bases). Germline CDR1 reads SEHNR; CDR2 reads FQNEAQ (reference sequence). V lost 2 bases, J lost 2 bases, and 11 bases lay in between. The CDR3 extends over 15 amino acids. The chain's CDR3 is CASSLRGAHTDTQYF. In nucleotides, the CDR3 is TGTGCCAGCAGCTTACGTGGGGCCCACACAGATACGCAGTATTTT.